Below are 23 T cell receptor beta chains sequenced from a single sample in a study of T cells in tuberculosis. Time point in this sample: new active TB diagnosis, blood taken before or within 7 days of starting treatment. Assay: immunoSEQ multiplex PCR; the TCRdb copy retains only in-frame clones and omits some. The sample contains around 23,000 clones, 70% to 85% of which appear only once. Sequenced here: PBMCs, sampled at tuberculosis diagnosis. Source of these receptors: an adult with tuberculosis.

The genes are TRBV20-1 and TRBJ2-3; 9 bases fit TRBD2. Trimming took 5 bases from V and 6 from J; bases not matched to a gene: 0. The CDR3 spans 11 residues. Germline CDR1 DFQATT, CDR2 SNEGSKA (reference sequence). The CDR3 nucleotides read TGCAGTGCTGGACTAGCGGATACGCAGTATTTT. Translating gives CSAGLADTQYF.

This clone is a singleton in its sample. The V call is TRBV6-4, the J call TRBJ2-3, with 8 bases aligning to TRBD2. Per the germline V gene, CDR1 is MRHNA and CDR2 is SNTAGT. The CDR3 contains 16 residues. The ends lost 2 bases at V and 4 bases at J; junction bases unmatched: 8. Here the CDR3 DNA reads TGTGCCAGCAGTGACGACGGGAGGGCCGGGGCAGATACGCAGTATTTT. This translates into CASSDDGRAGADTQYF.

The chain combines TRBV9 with TRBJ1-4, with D unresolved. CDR3 length: 15 residues. Trimming shortened V by 3 bases and J by 4 bases, and 13 bases separated the two germline ends. Germline CDR1 is SGDLS and CDR2 is YYNGEE. The CDR3 sequence: CASSESGFFNEKLFF. CDR3 nucleotide sequence: TGTGCCAGCAGCGAGTCGGGGTTTTTTAATGAAAAACTGTTTTTT.

The CDR3 sequence: CASSRALTSSYEQYF. The CDR3 DNA follows: TGTGCCAGCAGCCGCGCCCTGACTAGTTCCTACGAGCAGTACTTC. The chain uses TRBV7-2 and TRBJ2-7; the D gene is possibly TRBD2 (6 bases). The CDR3 has 15 residues. The germline V gene has CDR1 SGHTA and CDR2 FQGNSA. V lost 5 bases and J 1 base, leaving 15 bases between the germline ends.

The genes are TRBV4-3 and TRBJ2-3; 12 positions agree with TRBD2. Germline V lookup: CDR1 LGHNA, CDR2 YSLEER. This CDR3 has 17 residues. Germline trimming cut 3 bases from V and 8 bases from J; bases unmatched to any gene: 12. The CDR3 sequence is CASSQAPSGGAAGTQYF. The CDR3 region has the DNA TGCGCCAGCAGCCAGGCCCCTAGCGGGGGGGCGGCTGGTACGCAGTATTTT.

The chain recombines TRBV5-6 with TRBJ1-1, with D maybe TRBD1 (5 bases). Germline V gives CDR1 SGHDT, CDR2 YYEEEE. The CDR3 length is 14 residues. V was cut by 1 base and J by 5 bases, with 12 bases left in between. The CDR3 sequence: CASSLWGAGTEAFF. CDR3 coding DNA: TGTGCCAGCAGCTTGTGGGGCGCAGGTACTGAAGCTTTCTTT. Supplemented by reference TRBV5-6 and TRBJ1-1, the full variable domain reads DAGVTQSPTHLIKTRGQQVTLRCSPKSGHDTVSWYQQALGQGPQFIFQYYEEEERQRGNFPDRFSGHQFPNYSSELNVNALLLGDSALYLCASSLWGAGTEAFFGQGTRLTVV.

A few counts support this clone. The rearrangement links TRBV25-1 to TRBJ1-4; D gene ambiguous. V shed 7 bases and J shed 8 bases, with 14 bases lying between them. Germline V gene lookup returns CDR1 MGHDK and CDR2 SYGVNS. The CDR3 consists of 13 residues. The CDR3 coding sequence is TGTGCCAGCAATAACCGGGAGACCGAAAAACTGTTTTTT. Its protein is CASNNRETEKLFF.

The chain joins TRBV29-1 to TRBJ1-1, with 10 bases lining up with TRBD1. This CDR3 spans 13 amino acids. The V gene end was trimmed by 6 bases and the J gene end by 6 bases; junction bases not matched to a gene: 7. Germline CDR1 SQVTM, CDR2 ANQGSEA. The CDR3 DNA sequence: TGCAGCGTGAGACAGGGGGCGGGGGCTGAAGCTTTCTTT. It encodes CSVRQGAGAEAFF.

The genes are TRBV6-1 and TRBJ2-4, with D possibly being TRBD2 (6 bases). CDR1 is MNHNS, CDR2 SASEGT, per germline. CDR3 length equals 16 residues. V lost 0 bases, J lost 8 bases, and 17 bases lay in between. The CDR3 bases are TGTGCCAGCAGTGAAGCGCTCGGAGGGGCTGAGGACATTCAGTACTTC. Translation gives CASSEALGGAEDIQYF.

This sequence joins TRBV27 and TRBJ2-7; 9 nucleotides line up with TRBD1. The CDR3 is 13 residues long. Germline CDR1 reads MNHEY; CDR2 reads SMNVEV (reference sequence). Unmatched junction bases numbered 7, after V lost 6 bases and J lost 7 bases. The chain's CDR3 is CASSLSGQGEQYF. In nucleotides, the CDR3 is TGTGCCAGCAGCTTAAGCGGACAGGGGGAGCAGTACTTC.

This chain uses TRBV4-1 with TRBJ2-2, with 11 bases fitting TRBD2. The CDR3 is 15 residues long. The trim removed 6 bases at V and 5 bases at J, leaving 5 bases unmatched. The germline V gene has CDR1 MGHRA and CDR2 YSYEKL. DNA for the CDR3: TGCGCCAGCAGTTTAGCGGGAGGGCCTACCGGGGAGCTGTTTTTT. Translating gives CASSLAGGPTGELFF.

The chain recombines TRBV7-9 with TRBJ1-5; D is possibly TRBD1 (5 bases). Trimming stripped 5 bases from V and 3 bases from J, with 11 bases between. CDR1 is SEHNR and CDR2 is FQNEAQ in the germline V gene (reference sequence). The CDR3 is 14 residues long. CDR3: CASSPQGLNQPQHF. CDR3 nucleotide sequence: TGTGCCAGCAGCCCGCAGGGTCTCAATCAGCCCCAGCATTTT.

The chain links TRBV28 to TRBJ1-3; D gene ambiguous. The germline V gene encodes CDR1 MDHEN and CDR2 SYDVKM. The CDR3 is 15 amino acids. The V end was cut by 5 bases, the J end by 0 bases, with 11 bases between. DNA of the CDR3: TGTGCCAGCAGTAGACCGAGGAGCTCTGGAAACACCATATATTTT. It specifies CASSRPRSSGNTIYF.

The rearrangement uses TRBV2 and TRBJ2-5; 8 bases map to TRBD1. The CDR3 loop spans 14 amino acids. The V gene end was trimmed by 3 bases and the J gene end by 5 bases; junction bases not matched to a gene: 5. Germline loops: CDR1 SNHLY, CDR2 FYNNEI. The DNA of the CDR3 is TGTGCCAGCAGTGACGACAGGGGATACGAGACCCAGTACTTC. Translation gives CASSDDRGYETQYF.

V usage is TRBV19 and J usage is TRBJ2-1; 14 nucleotides match TRBD2. J gave up 0 bases and V 5 bases, and 0 bases lay outside the gene matches. The CDR3 runs to 16 residues. The V gene's germline CDR1 is LNHDA and CDR2 SQIVND (reference sequence). The CDR3 DNA is TGTGCCAGTAGTGGACTAGCGGGGGGCTCCTACAATGAGCAGTTCTTC. Its translation: CASSGLAGGSYNEQFF. Full variable domain (rest looked up from reference TRBV19 and TRBJ2-1): DGGITQSPKYLFRKEGQNVTLSCEQNLNHDAMYWYRQDPGQGLRLIYYSQIVNDFQKGDIAEGYSVSREKKESFPLTVTSAQKNPTAFYLCASSGLAGGSYNEQFFGPGTRLTVL.

This rearrangement joins TRBV2 to TRBJ2-7; no firm D call. The CDR3 is 12 amino acids. CDR1 is SNHLY and CDR2 is FYNNEI in the germline V gene. Trimming removed 2 bases at V and 6 bases at J, with 8 bases between. CDR3 bases: TGTGCCAGCAGTGAACCCTATTCCGAGCAGTACTTC. Protein product: CASSEPYSEQYF.

The CDR3 nucleotides are TGTGCCATCAGCTATACTAGCGGGGGTTCCGAGGCCGGGGAGCTGTTTTTT. Its protein is CAISYTSGGSEAGELFF. V and J are TRBV10-3 and TRBJ2-2; TRBD2 matches at 11 bases. The CDR3 has 17 residues. The germline V gene has CDR1 ENHRY and CDR2 SYGVKD. Trimming at V came to 6 bases and at J to 6 bases, leaving 12 bases not matched to a gene.

V gene TRBV29-1 combines with J gene TRBJ1-1; possibly TRBD1 for D (5 bases). Trimming removed 7 bases from V and 2 bases from J, with 11 bases in between. The CDR3 totals 12 residues. Germline-derived CDR1 and CDR2 are SQVTM and ANQGSEA. Here the CDR3 DNA reads TGCAGCGCATCCGGGACTAACACTGAAGCTTTCTTT. It encodes CSASGTNTEAFF.

The chain carries TRBV7-2 and TRBJ1-2; the match to TRBD1 covers 7 bases. There are 16 residues in the CDR3. Germline-derived CDR1 and CDR2 are SGHTA and FQGNSA. Unmatched junction bases numbered 13, after V lost 1 base and J lost 8 bases. The CDR3 here is CASSLGRDRQLRGYTF. CDR3 in DNA: TGTGCCAGCAGCTTAGGGCGGGACAGACAATTAAGGGGCTACACCTTC.

This chain connects TRBV2 to TRBJ2-5, with D perhaps TRBD2 (5 bases). The CDR3 runs 14 residues. The germline V and J ends were trimmed by 7 bases and 9 bases, with 21 bases remaining between them. From germline, CDR1 is SNHLY and CDR2 FYNNEI. The CDR3 reads CASNNRDRQEAQYF. The CDR3, as DNA: TGTGCCAGCAATAATCGGGATCGCCAAGAAGCCCAGTACTTC.

The chain employs TRBV29-1 and TRBJ1-1; a weak D match, TRBD1 (6 bases). Trimming left V 3 bases short and J 7 bases short, with 15 bases between. CDR1 and CDR2 (germline): SQVTM, ANQGSEA. This CDR3 has 13 amino acids. CDR3 in DNA: TGCAGCGTTGATGAACAGGGATCTGGTGAAGCTTTCTTT. It translates to CSVDEQGSGEAFF.

This chain joins TRBV5-4 and TRBJ1-1; 8 bases line up with TRBD1. Germline V CDR1 and CDR2: SGHNT, YYREEE (reference sequence). The CDR3 consists of 15 residues. The V segment lost 4 bases and the J segment 3 bases; nucleotides outside the gene matches: 8. This chain's CDR3 is CASSQGTGPDTEAFF. CDR3 in DNA: TGTGCCAGCAGCCAAGGGACAGGACCTGACACTGAAGCTTTCTTT.

This rearrangement joins TRBV11-2 to TRBJ2-5; D ambiguous. Deletions cut 1 base from V and 7 bases from J, with 7 bases between. The germline CDR1 and CDR2 sequences are SGHAT and FQNNGV. The CDR3 runs to 12 residues. The CDR3 DNA sequence: TGTGCCAGCAGCTTAGTGGAGAGGACCCAGTACTTC. It is translated as CASSLVERTQYF.